This is a list of T cell receptor beta chains from one sample in a study of blood T cells in healthy people across ages. TCRdb recomputed calls from the 5' RACE reads with MiXCR, one row per CDR3 protein. The data show about 1,400,000 distinct CDR3 sequences, approximately 59% seen once. Source material: blood. The source is a man younger than 30 in good health. The CDR3 runs from the conserved cysteine through the conserved F or W. A D gene is named only where the DNA matches it firmly. Not all rows give a size; the values are once, few, many and, for expanded clones, a class.

NA	TRBV6-5	TRBJ1-6	NA	CASRPGWGNSPLHF	TGTGCCAGCAGGCCGGGATGGGGGAATTCACCCCTCCACTTT
NA	TRBV4-1	TRBJ2-7	NA	CASSQEARVVEQYF	TGCGCCAGCAGCCAAGAGGCCAGGGTCGTAGAGCAGTACTTC
once	TRBV6-5	TRBJ2-5	TRBD1	CATGQGETQYF	TGTGCCACGGGACAGGGGGAGACCCAGTACTTC
NA	TRBV7-2	TRBJ1-6	NA	CASSPGQSGGVSPLHF	TGTGCCAGCAGCCCAGGACAGTCCGGGGGCGTATCACCCCTCCACTTT
NA	TRBV12-3/TRBV12-4	TRBJ1-5	NA	CAGSLSEDQPQHF	TGTGCCGGCAGTTTAAGCGAAGATCAGCCCCAGCATTTT
NA	TRBV18	TRBJ1-2	NA	CASSSIAGDGYTF	TGTGCCAGCTCATCGATTGCAGGGGATGGCTACACCTTC
NA	TRBV4-2	TRBJ1-1	TRBD1	CASSDRGFNTEAFF	TGTGCCAGCAGCGACAGGGGTTTTAACACTGAAGCTTTCTTT
few	TRBV6-1	TRBJ2-7	TRBD1	CASKRQGVHEQYF	TGTGCCAGCAAGAGACAGGGGGTTCACGAGCAGTACTTC
few	TRBV29-1	TRBJ2-6	NA	CSVGGYSGANVLTF	TGCAGCGTTGGGGGTTACTCTGGGGCCAACGTCCTGACTTTC
NA	TRBV29-1	TRBJ2-1	NA	CSVVGTSHGGEQFF	TGCAGCGTTGTGGGGACATCCCACGGGGGTGAGCAGTTCTTC
NA	TRBV6-6	TRBJ2-7	NA	CASSPRQLSSYEQYF	TGTGCCAGCAGTCCCAGGCAGTTGAGCTCCTACGAGCAGTACTTC
NA	TRBV2	TRBJ2-3	NA	CASTGGTAEDTQYF	TGTGCCAGCACGGGGGGGACAGCGGAAGATACGCAGTATTTT
NA	TRBV18	TRBJ2-3	TRBD1	CASSPLYWTGSTDTQYF	TGTGCCAGCTCACCGCTCTACTGGACAGGGAGCACAGATACGCAGTATTTT
NA	TRBV27	TRBJ2-7	NA	CASRGPASYEQYF	TGTGCCAGCAGGGGACCAGCGAGCTACGAGCAGTACTTC
NA	TRBV6-1	TRBJ1-1	NA	CASRDPGQMNTEAFF	TGTGCCAGCAGGGACCCCGGGCAGATGAACACTGAAGCTTTCTTT
NA	TRBV4-2	TRBJ1-4	NA	CASSHIRGGEKLFF	TGTGCCAGCAGCCATATTCGAGGGGGAGAAAAACTGTTTTTT